This TCR beta chain was documented in a study of OX40 agonist ivuxolimab in advanced cancers. Study-wide points: Some nonresponders also had low normalized T-cell clonal expansion.

The CDR3 extends over 12 amino acids. V lost 5 bases, J lost 6 bases, and 8 bases lay in between. Germline V gene lookup returns CDR1 SEHNR and CDR2 FQNEAQ (reference sequence). Individuals having autoimmune disease history or systemic immunosuppression were not enrolled. A note on this clone: The antigen remains undetermined.

The protocol was immunoSEQ multiplex PCR, while the TCRdb copy is restricted to in-frame clones and leaves out a portion. The table has approximately 69,000 clones, approximately 94% seen once. This sequence joins TRBV7-9 and TRBJ2-1; D may correspond to TRBD1 or TRBD2 (6 bases each). The sequencing here drew on CD4+ or CD8+ T cells sorted from blood, taken in a trial of the OX40 agonist ivuxolimab. The receptor's source is an adult with an advanced solid tumor such as melanoma, head and neck, liver or kidney cancer. DNA for the CDR3: TGTGCCAGCAGCGGGGGGCTCAATGAGCAGTTCTTC. Translated, it gives CASSGGLNEQFF.